Described below is a single T cell receptor beta chain sequence and its context. This sample is part of a study of blood T cell repertoires in COVID-19. Here immunoSEQ multiplex PCR was the method, and the copy in TCRdb shows in-frame clones only, minus some. The sample lists about 14,000 clones; about three quarters were seen once. With 0 bases removed from V and 4 bases from J, the gap between germline ends came to 7 bases. The CDR3 is 12 residues long. CDR1 is GTSNPN, CDR2 SVGIG, per germline (reference sequence). The TCR sequence derives from a man aged 65-85 years with acute or convalescent COVID-19. This chain connects TRBV30 to TRBJ2-7; no reliable D call. Material for sequencing was peripheral blood. The DNA for the CDR3 is TGTGCCTGGAGTGTACTTCTTTACGAGCAGTACTTC. Translated: CAWSVLLYEQYF.